What follows are 24 T cell receptor beta chains derived from one specimen sequenced in a study of post-analysis software for immune sequencing data. Overall study results and limits: Controls had lower frequencies than patients of roughly five TRBV segments, which included TRBV5-6, TRBV5-1 and TRBV20-1.

No antigens are known for them. The TCR beta cDNA libraries contained unique molecular identifiers. TCRdb re-called the PCR reads through MiXCR, storing one row per CDR3 protein. The sample holds some 690,000 distinct CDR3 sequences, 55% to 60% seen once. The specimen was blood. Receptor source: a girl aged 2 to 9 with multiple sclerosis.

CDR3 region: CASSQGEGGREQFF. The CDR3 DNA follows: TGCGCCAGCAGCCAAGGGGAGGGTGGTCGGGAGCAGTTCTTC. V and J are TRBV4-1 and TRBJ2-1, with 7 bases lining up with TRBD2. V was clipped by 1 base and J by 10 bases; unmatched bases: 7. This CDR3 region has 14 residues. The V gene's germline CDR1 is MGHRA and CDR2 YSYEKL.

The chain is built from TRBV4-1 and TRBJ2-7; perhaps TRBD2 as D (7 bases). This CDR3 contains 15 residues. In germline, CDR1 is MGHRA, CDR2 YSYEKL. Trimming cost V 1 base and J 7 bases, with 17 bases left between them. This CDR3 reads CASSQVNGGAEEQYF. Here the CDR3 DNA reads TGCGCCAGCAGCCAAGTTAATGGGGGGGCTGAGGAGCAGTACTTC.

The J gene is TRBJ1-5, the V gene TRBV9, with 9 bases identical to TRBD1. Per germline, CDR1 SGDLS and CDR2 YYNGEE. Losses at the gene ends were 3 bases for V and 0 bases for J; bases not matched to a gene: 7. This CDR3 comprises 17 residues. Written as DNA, the CDR3 is TGTGCCAGCAGCGGGGGCGACAGGGGGTATAGCAATCAGCCCCAGCATTTT. Its translation is CASSGGDRGYSNQPQHF.

This clonotype was detected a few times. This chain joins TRBV5-1 and TRBJ2-7; 9 bases match TRBD2. This CDR3 has 15 amino acids. V gave up 0 bases and J gave up 5 bases; unmatched junction bases: 6. Germline assignment: CDR1 SGHRS and CDR2 YFSETQ. The chain's CDR3 is CASSLVPSGTNEQYF. CDR3 in DNA: TGCGCCAGCAGCTTGGTTCCTAGCGGGACTAACGAGCAGTACTTC.

The rearrangement joins TRBV9 to TRBJ2-2; D perhaps matches TRBD1 (6 bases). Germline CDR1 and CDR2: SGDLS and YYNGEE. Trimming removed 0 bases at V and 4 bases at J, with 10 bases between. The CDR3 contains 15 residues. Here the CDR3 DNA reads TGTGCCAGCAGCGTAGCAGGGGCCGCCACCGGGGAGCTGTTTTTT. Encoded protein: CASSVAGAATGELFF.

The V call is TRBV6-2 or TRBV6-3, the J call TRBJ2-7; 9 nucleotides align to TRBD1. The CDR3 is 15 residues long. Trimming removed 6 bases from V and 0 bases from J; junction bases left unmatched: 6. CDR1 is MNHEY, CDR2 SVGEGT, per germline. The CDR3 nucleotides read TGTGCCAGCAGAACCGGGACAGGGAACTCCTACGAGCAGTACTTC. The encoded protein is CASRTGTGNSYEQYF.

The J gene is TRBJ1-1, the V gene TRBV2, with 10 bases lining up with TRBD1. CDR1 and CDR2 from the germline V gene are SNHLY and FYNNEI. V was clipped by 6 bases and J by 5 bases; unmatched bases: 3. The CDR3 is 13 amino acids. The CDR3 sequence is CASRTGGRTEAFF. CDR3 nucleotide sequence: TGTGCCAGCAGGACAGGGGGCCGAACTGAAGCTTTCTTT.

This clonotype has only one observation. The V and J genes are TRBV6-5 and TRBJ2-7; D is unresolved. The J call may be mistaken, given a closer DNA end match to TRBJ2-5. Germline values: CDR1 MNHEY, CDR2 SVGAGI. The CDR3 is 14 residues long. DNA for the CDR3: TGTGCCAGCAGTTACGGGCCAGTGGGGGAGACCCAGTACTTC. Translation gives CASSYGPVGETQYF.

This clonotype was observed a handful of times. This chain joins TRBV6-5 and TRBJ2-1, with TRBD1 matching over 8 bases. Trimming removed 5 bases from V and 5 bases from J; junction bases left unmatched: 8. The CDR3 has 15 amino acids. Germline values: CDR1 MNHEY, CDR2 SVGAGI. CDR3 sequence reads: CASSQPGQVNNEQFF. CDR3 DNA: TGTGCCAGCAGTCAACCGGGACAGGTAAACAATGAGCAGTTCTTC.

The CDR3 region is CSASLGVLTDTQYF. Here the CDR3 DNA reads TGCAGTGCTTCCCTCGGGGTACTCACAGATACGCAGTATTTT. The chain couples TRBV20-1 to TRBJ2-3, with D perhaps TRBD2 (5 bases). Germline V CDR1 and CDR2: DFQATT, SNEGSKA (reference sequence). This CDR3 has 14 residues. V was clipped by 5 bases and J by 2 bases, with 14 bases between them.

V usage is TRBV7-2 and J usage is TRBJ2-1; D may correspond to TRBD1 or TRBD2 (6 bases each). The CDR3 has 13 amino acids. V was shortened by 8 bases and J by 7 bases, with 15 bases between the two germline ends. CDR1 is SGHTA, CDR2 FQGNSA, per germline. The CDR3 nucleotides read TGTGCCAGCCAAAACCAGGGGAGGAATGAGCAGTTCTTC. Translated: CASQNQGRNEQFF.

Worth noting for this clonotype: The junction shows a germline mismatch at one end, possibly a read error. The V gene is TRBV12-3 or TRBV12-4, the J gene TRBJ2-3; TRBD2 matches 12 bases. This CDR3 contains 16 residues. As DNA, the CDR3 is TGTGCCAGCATTTTAGCCCTAGCGGGAGGGCCGTATACGCAGTATTTT. It translates to CASILALAGGPYTQYF.

This clonotype appeared a few times. The chain carries TRBV5-1 and TRBJ2-7, with D perhaps TRBD1 (5 bases). Trimming stripped 0 bases from V and 2 bases from J, with 6 bases between. This CDR3 contains 13 residues. Germline V lookup: CDR1 SGHRS, CDR2 YFSETQ. DNA of the CDR3: TGCGCCAGCAGCTTGGAACAGGCCTACGAGCAGTACTTC. Translation: CASSLEQAYEQYF.

The chain couples TRBV3-1 to TRBJ2-1; D possibly uses TRBD1 or TRBD2 (5 bases each). CDR3 length equals 16 residues. The V gene lost 1 base and the J gene lost 0 bases, with 10 bases spanning the gap. Germline loops: CDR1 LGHDT, CDR2 YNNKEL (reference sequence). The CDR3 DNA sequence: TGTGCCAGCAGCCAAGGGGGGATTTCCTCCTACAATGAGCAGTTCTTC. Translating it yields CASSQGGISSYNEQFF.

The V and J genes are TRBV14 and TRBJ2-7, with 8 nucleotides matching TRBD2. Per germline, CDR1 SGHDN and CDR2 FVKESK. With V trimmed by 0 bases and J by 2 bases, 3 bases remained unmatched. There are 15 residues in the CDR3. The CDR3 loop reads CASSQDRGRTYEQYF. The CDR3 nucleotides are TGTGCCAGCAGCCAAGATCGCGGGAGGACCTACGAGCAGTACTTC.

The chain carries TRBV13 and TRBJ2-1, with 7 bases lining up with TRBD2. The trim removed 7 bases at V and 7 bases at J, leaving 13 bases unmatched. CDR1 is PRHDT, CDR2 FYEKMQ, per germline (reference sequence). This CDR3 has 15 residues. CDR3 loop: CASTTGLVGGNEQFF. CDR3 DNA: TGTGCCAGCACCACCGGGCTAGTGGGAGGGAATGAGCAGTTCTTC.

CDR3 residues: CASSRDRGGDTQYF. The CDR3 DNA sequence: TGTGCCAGCAGCCGAGACAGGGGTGGAGATACGCAGTATTTT. The gene calls are TRBV27 and TRBJ2-3; 8 bases fit TRBD1. Losses at the gene ends were 6 bases for V and 5 bases for J; bases not matched to a gene: 7. This CDR3 is 14 amino acids long. The V gene's germline CDR1 is MNHEY and CDR2 SMNVEV (reference sequence).

This clonotype was detected a few times. This chain uses TRBV12-3 or TRBV12-4 with TRBJ2-7, with 7 positions matching TRBD2. V dropped 3 bases and J dropped 5; count of bases not matched to a gene: 4. The CDR3 covers 13 residues. The DNA for the CDR3 is TGTGCCAGCAGTTTGGGAGGGGTGAACGAGCAGTACTTC. This translates into CASSLGGVNEQYF.

The gene calls are TRBV29-1 and TRBJ2-3, with a tentative D call TRBD2 (5 bases). This CDR3 contains 14 residues. Germline V gene sequence: CDR1 SQVTM, CDR2 ANQGSEA. The V gene lost 3 bases and the J gene lost 0 bases, with 10 bases spanning the gap. CDR3 DNA sequence: TGCAGCGTTGACCTAGCCGGTAGCACAGATACGCAGTATTTT. As protein: CSVDLAGSTDTQYF.

The rearrangement links TRBV20-1 to TRBJ2-1; D tentatively reads TRBD1 or TRBD2 (5 bases each). V was pared by 6 bases and J by 7 bases, with 13 bases between. CDR1 is DFQATT and CDR2 is SNEGSKA in the germline V gene (reference sequence). The length of the CDR3 is 12 residues. The CDR3, as DNA: TGCAGTGCATCGGGACGCCGAAATGAGCAGTTCTTC. Protein product: CSASGRRNEQFF.

This clonotype was picked up a small number of times. The V gene is TRBV6-1, the J gene TRBJ1-2; D gene ambiguous. The CDR3 sequence is 13 residues long. V was shortened by 6 bases and J by 4 bases, with 12 bases between the two germline ends. Germline V gene data show CDR1 as MNHNS and CDR2 as SASEGT. The CDR3 coding sequence is TGTGCCAGCAGGGCAGGAGTAGGCTATGGCTACACCTTC. It yields the protein CASRAGVGYGYTF.

This clonotype has only a few counts. This sequence joins TRBV5-1 and TRBJ2-5; D remains unclear. The CDR3 runs to 13 residues. Trimming shortened V by 0 bases and J by 4 bases, and 7 bases separated the two germline ends. Germline CDR1 and CDR2: SGHRS and YFSETQ. The CDR3 sequence: CASSLEPRETQYF. Here the CDR3 DNA reads TGCGCCAGCAGCTTGGAACCTCGAGAGACCCAGTACTTC.

The gene calls are TRBV20-1 and TRBJ2-1, with unresolved D. Deletions cut 2 bases from V and 1 base from J, with 9 bases between. Germline CDR1 is DFQATT and CDR2 is SNEGSKA (reference sequence). CDR3 length equals 14 residues. The CDR3 nucleotides read TGCAGTGCTAGACATCTCTTGTCCTACAATGAGCAGTTCTTC. Translation gives CSARHLLSYNEQFF.

This clonotype was detected only a few times. The chain uses TRBV29-1 and TRBJ2-1, with D perhaps TRBD2 (5 bases). Trimming left V 4 bases short and J 0 bases short, with 16 bases between. CDR3 length: 16 residues. In germline, CDR1 is SQVTM, CDR2 ANQGSEA. The CDR3 sequence: CSVARGRPVSYNEQFF. The CDR3 nucleotides are TGCAGCGTTGCCAGAGGGCGTCCGGTCTCCTACAATGAGCAGTTCTTC.